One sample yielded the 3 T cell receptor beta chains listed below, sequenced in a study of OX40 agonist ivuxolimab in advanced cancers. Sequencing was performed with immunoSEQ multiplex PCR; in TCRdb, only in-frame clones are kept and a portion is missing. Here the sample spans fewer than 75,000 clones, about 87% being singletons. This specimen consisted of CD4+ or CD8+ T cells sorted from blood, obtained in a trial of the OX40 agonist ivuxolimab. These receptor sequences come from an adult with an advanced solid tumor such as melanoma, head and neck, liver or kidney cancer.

The CDR3 sequence is CASSTGETGGGQPQHF. In DNA form, the CDR3 reads TGTGCCAGCTCTACGGGGGAAACAGGGGGCGGTCAGCCCCAGCATTTT. The chain employs TRBV27 and TRBJ1-5, with 9 bases fitting TRBD1. V dropped 8 bases and J dropped 6; count of bases not matched to a gene: 14. The CDR3 is 16 amino acids. Per the germline V gene, CDR1 is MNHEY and CDR2 is SMNVEV (reference sequence).

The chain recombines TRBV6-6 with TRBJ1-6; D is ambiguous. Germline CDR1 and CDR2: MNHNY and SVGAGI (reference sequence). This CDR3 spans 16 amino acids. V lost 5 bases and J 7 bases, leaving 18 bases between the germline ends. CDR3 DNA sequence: TGTGCCAGCAGTAGTCGGGGATCAGAAACCAATTCACCCCTCCACTTT. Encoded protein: CASSSRGSETNSPLHF.

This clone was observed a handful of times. CDR3 region: CASSLALAGQETQYF. CDR3 nucleotides: TGCGCCAGCAGCTTGGCCCTAGCGGGACAAGAGACCCAGTACTTC. The chain couples TRBV5-1 to TRBJ2-5; 9 positions match TRBD2. In germline, CDR1 is SGHRS, CDR2 YFSETQ. Trimming cost V 0 bases and J 2 bases; bases outside gene matches: 2. The CDR3 runs 15 residues.